This T cell receptor beta chain was sequenced in a study of blood T cell repertoires in COVID-19. Study-level information: There were acute and convalescent COVID-19 samples, and they came from the United States, Italy and Spain. PBMCs, B-cell-depleted T cells, or T cells were the source of the cDNA or gDNA that made up the material.

Patients of the Seattle cohort, enrolled during active infection, were followed longitudinally. The CDR3 has 15 amino acids. Germline values: CDR1 MRHNA, CDR2 SNTAGT. J was trimmed by 6 bases and V by 2 bases; bases with no gene match: 4. Under the authors' procedure: It was from reference gene primer amplification that nucleated cell counts were estimated. Assay: immunoSEQ multiplex PCR; the TCRdb copy retains only in-frame clones and omits some. V, J and clone size reflect that table, while D and trimming were determined from the DNA. The data show 150,000 to 200,000 clones, with approximately 83% seen just once and about 7% held by the top ten.

This chain links TRBV6-4 with TRBJ2-1; TRBD2 matches at 10 bases. This TCR was recovered from a woman aged 40 to 50 with COVID-19, enrolled during active disease. Sequences were obtained from peripheral blood. The CDR3 DNA reads as TGTGCCAGCAGTGACCAAGGACTAGCGGTCAATGAGCAGTTCTTC. It translates to CASSDQGLAVNEQFF.